The 8 T cell receptor beta chains in this list originate from one sample, sequenced in a study of CD8+CD57+ T cells in acquired aplastic anemia. An expansion of CD8+CD57+ cells by flow cytometry had been shown in patients chosen for sequencing. TCR beta VDJ combinations and CDR3 sequences were profiled from genomic DNA. TCRdb re-called the reads through MiXCR, storing one row per CDR3 protein. This table holds approximately 300,000 distinct CDR3 sequences, approximately 60% found once. Sequenced material: sorted CD4+, CD8+, or CD8+CD57+ T cells (not recorded which) from PBMCs. These receptors all stem from a human donor with aplastic anemia.

The V gene is TRBV7-9, the J gene TRBJ1-2; D remains unclear. The CDR3 extends over 15 amino acids. V lost 4 bases to trimming and J lost 5 bases, with 17 bases between them. Germline V gene data show CDR1 as SEHNR and CDR2 as FQNEAQ (reference sequence). The CDR3 reads CASSSFQAAHYGYTF. The CDR3 DNA reads as TGTGCCAGCAGCTCTTTTCAGGCGGCGCATTATGGCTACACCTTC.

The chain is built from TRBV9 and TRBJ2-1; D is possibly TRBD2 (6 bases). The CDR3 is 14 residues long. Trimming shortened V by 4 bases and J by 2 bases, and 10 bases separated the two germline ends. Germline V gives CDR1 SGDLS, CDR2 YYNGEE. The CDR3 spells CASSTAGPYNEQFF. The DNA of the CDR3 is TGTGCCAGCAGCACAGCGGGTCCCTACAATGAGCAGTTCTTC.

This chain joins TRBV2 and TRBJ2-1; maybe TRBD2 (5 bases). The V end was cut by 7 bases, the J end by 9 bases, with 19 bases between. This CDR3 spans 14 amino acids. CDR1 and CDR2 (germline): SNHLY, FYNNEI. This CDR3 reads CASTSGSLNTEQFF. The CDR3 DNA sequence: TGTGCCAGCACGTCGGGGTCTCTGAACACTGAGCAGTTCTTC.

This clonotype was detected once. A read error is possible here, since a much larger clone lies one base away. V is TRBV14 and J is TRBJ2-5; no definite D call. Germline-derived CDR1 and CDR2 are SGHDN and FVKESK. This CDR3 is built from 16 residues. The V end lost 6 bases, the J end lost 5 bases, and 22 bases lay between the germline ends. The CDR3 here is CASSPWSIHIQETQYF. The CDR3 DNA is TGTGCCAGCAGTCCCTGGTCCATCCATATCCAGGAGACCCAGTACTTC.

J is TRBJ2-3 and V is TRBV20-1; possible D gene TRBD2, 7 bases. Germline CDR1 and CDR2: DFQATT and SNEGSKA (reference sequence). The CDR3 covers 14 residues. V lost 3 bases, J lost 4 bases, and 14 bases lay in between. CDR3 residues: CSARKAGAADTQYF. The CDR3 nucleotides are TGCAGTGCTAGGAAGGCGGGGGCGGCAGATACGCAGTATTTT.

The V and J genes are TRBV6-5 and TRBJ1-2; TRBD1 agrees at 7 bases. Trimming cost V 5 bases and J 7 bases; bases outside gene matches: 16. CDR1 and CDR2 from the germline V gene are MNHEY and SVGAGI. CDR3 length: 16 amino acids. The DNA for the CDR3 is TGTGCCAGCAGTCTTACACCGGGACAGAGGGCCCTTGGCTACACCTTC. The encoded protein is CASSLTPGQRALGYTF.

This clonotype was recorded at least ten times. The V call is TRBV24-1, the J call TRBJ2-1, with 7 nucleotides matching TRBD2. The length of the CDR3 is 14 residues. V trimming: 2 bases; J trimming: 6 bases; junction bases outside the gene matches: 3. Germline V CDR1 and CDR2: KGHDR, SFDVKD. The DNA for the CDR3 is TGTGCCACCAGTGATTCGACTAGCAGCAATGAGCAGTTCTTC. It translates to CATSDSTSSNEQFF.

The chain recombines TRBV11-3 with TRBJ2-7; tentatively, D is TRBD1 (6 bases). Germline V lookup: CDR1 SGHNT, CDR2 YENEEA. The CDR3 extends over 15 amino acids. V was clipped by 3 bases and J by 1 base, with 13 bases between them. CDR3 sequence: CASSFRGGASYEQYF. The CDR3 DNA reads TGTGCCAGCAGCTTTCGTGGGGGCGCGTCCTACGAGCAGTACTTC. Full variable domain (rest looked up from reference TRBV11-3 and TRBJ2-7): EAGVVQSPRYKIIEKKQPVAFWCNPISGHNTLYWYLQNLGQGPELLIRYENEEAVDDSQLPKDRFSAERLKGVDSTLKIQPAELGDSAVYLCASSFRGGASYEQYFGPGTRLTVT.